Shown below are 21 T cell receptor beta chains from a single sample sequenced in a study of T-cell reconstitution after alpha-beta-depleted transplantation in children. TCRbeta library preparation incorporated unique molecular identifiers. A single record per CDR3 protein comes from TCRdb applying MiXCR to the PCR reads. Among 400,000 to 550,000 distinct CDR3 sequences listed, approximately 10% were seen once. Sequenced material: PBMCs, taken before TCRalphabeta/CD19-depleted stem cell transplant. Receptors were obtained from a child aged 2 to 10 with inherited bone marrow failure, due to receive a stem cell transplant.

The chain combines TRBV20-1 with TRBJ2-1; 7 bases align to TRBD2. Looked up from germline, CDR1 is DFQATT and CDR2 is SNEGSKA (reference sequence). After removal of 0 bases from V and 8 bases from J, the junction contained 7 bases not matched to a gene. The CDR3 length is 14 residues. CDR3 nucleotides: TGCAGTGCTAGAGACTGGGCTAGCGGATATGAGCAGTTCTTC. Residues: CSARDWASGYEQFF.

This chain connects TRBV30 to TRBJ1-3; no definite D call. The CDR3 has 15 amino acids. Looked up from germline, CDR1 is GTSNPN and CDR2 is SVGIG (reference sequence). The V end lost 2 bases, the J end lost 2 bases, and 13 bases lay between the germline ends. CDR3 region: CAWSPPDPPGNTIYF. The CDR3 DNA reads TGTGCCTGGAGTCCCCCGGACCCCCCTGGAAACACCATATATTTT.

This clonotype has ten or more counts. This sequence joins TRBV7-8 and TRBJ2-1; perhaps D is TRBD1 or TRBD2 (5 bases each). V was pared by 6 bases and J by 0 bases, with 9 bases between. The CDR3 covers 14 residues. CDR1 SGHVS and CDR2 FQNEAQ come from the germline V gene. CDR3: CASSGGPSYNEQFF. For the CDR3, the DNA is TGTGCCAGCAGTGGGGGACCCTCCTACAATGAGCAGTTCTTC.

This clonotype was recorded only once. The V and J genes are TRBV3-1 and TRBJ2-7, with TRBD2 matching over 8 bases. Germline assignment: CDR1 LGHDT and CDR2 YNNKEL (reference sequence). The junction had 18 bases not matched to a gene; V was cut back by 8 bases and J by 3 bases. The CDR3 is 17 amino acids. Here the CDR3 reads CASCPGLVGWGGYEQYF. As DNA, the CDR3 is TGTGCCAGCTGTCCGGGACTAGTGGGGTGGGGAGGCTACGAGCAGTACTTC.

This clonotype was picked up a small number of times. This chain joins TRBV11-2 and TRBJ2-5; 7 positions agree with TRBD2. This CDR3 has 20 amino acids. Losses at the gene ends were 3 bases for V and 5 bases for J; bases not matched to a gene: 24. Germline values: CDR1 SGHAT, CDR2 FQNNGV. The CDR3 loop is CASSFRAGTIYEDGRETQYF. In DNA form, the CDR3 reads TGTGCCAGCAGCTTTCGGGCCGGGACTATTTATGAGGATGGTAGGGAGACCCAGTACTTC.

This clonotype was picked up many times. This CDR3 fails to terminate in the conserved phenylalanine or tryptophan, so it likely reflects a read error. It is unclear where the CDR3 begins or ends on the DNA, so no DNA is shown, and the CDR3 is as TCRdb lists it. The gene calls are TRBV27 and TRBJ2-5; the D call of TRBD2 is as the table states it, not checked on the DNA. The CDR3 length equals 10 residues, ends included. The germline gives CDR1 MNHEY, CDR2 SMNVEV (reference sequence). The CDR3 reads CASEHRDSSD.

This clonotype was detected ten times or more. This rearrangement joins TRBV20-1 to TRBJ2-1; 7 nucleotides align to TRBD1. The CDR3 length is 12 residues. Looked up from germline, CDR1 is DFQATT and CDR2 is SNEGSKA (reference sequence). J was trimmed by 6 bases and V by 6 bases; bases with no gene match: 5. The CDR3 DNA reads as TGCAGTGCCAACGACAGGGCCAATGAGCAGTTCTTC. It yields the protein CSANDRANEQFF.

This clonotype came up many times. The V gene is TRBV24-1, the J gene TRBJ2-6; unclear D gene. The CDR3 has 14 amino acids. The germline V gene has CDR1 KGHDR and CDR2 SFDVKD. Trimming shortened V by 5 bases and J by 0 bases, and 4 bases separated the two germline ends. CDR3 nucleotides: TGTGCCACCAGTGGCGTCTCTGGGGCCAACGTCCTGACTTTC. It specifies CATSGVSGANVLTF.

This clonotype was found many times. The DNA is omitted, as the CDR3 cannot be located on it reliably, and the CDR3 follows TCRdb's listing. The V call is TRBV5-6, the J call TRBJ2-7; no DNA check was done on the table's D call, TRBD2. The germline gives CDR1 SGHDT, CDR2 YYEEEE. The CDR3 contains 13 residues when both ends are counted. Here the CDR3 reads CASSFASGSDPYF.

In its sample, this clonotype was seen many times. The chain recombines TRBV7-8 with TRBJ2-3; D not certain. Germline V CDR1 and CDR2: SGHVS, FQNEAQ. Between the trimmed V and J ends, which lost 2 bases and 6 bases, there was a span of 18 bases. CDR3 length: 16 amino acids. CDR3 protein: CASSLTLTSDGDTQYF. CDR3 in DNA: TGTGCCAGCAGCTTAACGCTCACCTCCGACGGGGATACGCAGTATTTT. The variable domain in full, completed from reference TRBV7-8 and TRBJ2-3, reads GAGVSQSPRYKVAKRGQDVALRCDPISGHVSLFWYQQALGQGPEFLTYFQNEAQLDKSGLPSDRFFAERPEGSVSTLKIQRTQQEDSAVYLCASSLTLTSDGDTQYFGPGTRLTVL.

The rearrangement links TRBV5-5 to TRBJ1-2; 7 bases are shared with TRBD1. Per germline, CDR1 SGHKS and CDR2 YYEKEE (reference sequence). The trim removed 4 bases at V and 5 bases at J, leaving 14 bases unmatched. The CDR3 is 16 residues long. In DNA form, the CDR3 reads TGTGCCAGCAGCCGAGATGGACAGGCCCCCCTATATGGCTACACCTTC. Translating gives CASSRDGQAPLYGYTF. Using reference TRBV5-5 and TRBJ1-2 for the parts outside the CDR3, the full variable domain is DAGVTQSPTHLIKTRGQQVTLRCSPISGHKSVSWYQQVLGQGPQFIFQYYEKEERGRGNFPDRFSARQFPNYSSELNVNALLLGDSALYLCASSRDGQAPLYGYTFGSGTRLTVV.

V and J are TRBV20-1 and TRBJ1-1; TRBD1 might be the D (6 bases). Germline V CDR1 and CDR2: DFQATT, SNEGSKA (reference sequence). Deletions cut 1 base from V and 8 bases from J, with 17 bases between. This CDR3 spans 14 amino acids. CDR3 region: CSARVGQIQIEAFF. CDR3 DNA sequence: TGCAGTGCTAGAGTTGGACAGATTCAAATCGAAGCTTTCTTT.

This clonotype was counted ten times or more. This chain uses TRBV7-2 with TRBJ2-1; D ambiguous. CDR1 and CDR2 (germline): SGHTA, FQGNSA. Trimming stripped 3 bases from V and 1 base from J, with 7 bases between. This CDR3 is 14 amino acids long. The CDR3: CASSFIPSYNEQFF. CDR3 DNA sequence: TGTGCCAGCAGCTTCATACCATCCTACAATGAGCAGTTCTTC.

The chain is built from TRBV19 and TRBJ2-1; 7 nucleotides line up with TRBD2. CDR1 is LNHDA and CDR2 is SQIVND in the germline V gene (reference sequence). V trimming: 8 bases; J trimming: 7 bases; junction bases outside the gene matches: 11. CDR3 size: 14 residues. DNA for the CDR3: TGTGCCAGTGACCCGGGTTGGGGAGGGAATGAGCAGTTCTTC. Encoded protein: CASDPGWGGNEQFF.

This rearrangement joins TRBV7-2 to TRBJ2-3; the match to TRBD2 covers 7 bases. CDR1 and CDR2 (germline): SGHTA, FQGNSA. The CDR3 runs 15 residues. The ends lost 4 bases at V and 1 base at J; junction bases unmatched: 5. CDR3 sequence: CASSSQAGRTDTQYF. In DNA, the CDR3 is TGTGCCAGCAGCTCCCAAGCGGGGCGCACAGATACGCAGTATTTT.

In its sample, this clonotype was seen a few times. This sequence joins TRBV5-1 and TRBJ1-1; D is perhaps TRBD1 (5 bases). The CDR3 contains 16 residues. V was shortened by 4 bases and J by 3 bases, with 19 bases between the two germline ends. Germline values: CDR1 SGHRS, CDR2 YFSETQ. The CDR3: CASSAVRGELDTEAFF. CDR3 bases: TGCGCCAGCAGCGCCGTAAGGGGCGAATTGGACACTGAAGCTTTCTTT.

This clonotype was detected many times. The chain links TRBV5-1 to TRBJ2-5; no definite D call. V lost 2 bases and J 4 bases, leaving 9 bases between the germline ends. Germline V gives CDR1 SGHRS, CDR2 YFSETQ. The CDR3 consists of 13 residues. The CDR3 sequence: CASSFLTTETQYF. The CDR3 coding sequence is TGCGCCAGCAGCTTCCTTACAACAGAGACCCAGTACTTC.

This clonotype was seen repeatedly, ten times or more. The chain recombines TRBV18 with TRBJ1-4; maybe TRBD1 (6 bases). Trimming removed 3 bases at V and 2 bases at J, with 10 bases between. The CDR3 consists of 15 residues. Germline V gene lookup returns CDR1 KGHSH and CDR2 LQKENI. CDR3 amino acids: CASSPTGPTNEKLFF. The CDR3 coding sequence is TGTGCCAGCTCACCCACAGGGCCGACTAATGAAAAACTGTTTTTT. Together with reference TRBV18 and TRBJ1-4, the CDR3 gives the full variable domain: NAGVMQNPRHLVRRRGQEARLRCSPMKGHSHVYWYRQLPEEGLKFMVYLQKENIIDESGMPKERFSAEFPKEGPSILRIQQVVRGDSAAYFCASSPTGPTNEKLFFGSGTQLSVL.

This chain uses TRBV6-2 or TRBV6-3 with TRBJ1-1; no definite D call. Germline loops: CDR1 MNHEY, CDR2 SVGEGT. The CDR3 loop spans 13 amino acids. The V gene lost 2 bases and the J gene lost 4 bases, with 8 bases spanning the gap. CDR3: CASSYQPSTEAFF. The CDR3 coding sequence is TGTGCCAGCAGTTACCAGCCCTCCACTGAAGCTTTCTTT.

The chain combines TRBV12-3 or TRBV12-4 with TRBJ1-1; weak D call: TRBD1 (6 bases). CDR3 length equals 13 residues. Trimming shortened V by 6 bases and J by 7 bases, and 15 bases separated the two germline ends. This chain's CDR3 is CASRPQGLGEAFF. DNA for the CDR3: TGTGCCAGCAGGCCACAGGGATTGGGTGAAGCTTTCTTT.

The rearrangement joins TRBV20-1 to TRBJ1-5; D is unclear. Germline-derived CDR1 and CDR2 are DFQATT and SNEGSKA (reference sequence). The V and J ends lost 1 base and 0 bases respectively, with 10 bases between them. The CDR3 length is 15 residues. The CDR3 region has the DNA TGCAGTGCTAGAGGGCCTGTGTATAGCAATCAGCCCCAGCATTTT. Translating it yields CSARGPVYSNQPQHF.